The 12 T cell receptor beta chains below come from one sample, sequenced in a study of OX40 agonist ivuxolimab in advanced cancers. The table came from immunoSEQ multiplex PCR; TCRdb's copy has only in-frame clones and leaves some out. The sample consists of approximately 66,000 clones, around 84% of them appearing once. Sample: CD4+ or CD8+ T cells sorted from blood, taken in a trial of the OX40 agonist ivuxolimab. These receptors were collected from an adult with an advanced solid tumor such as melanoma, head and neck, liver or kidney cancer.

V is TRBV5-4 and J is TRBJ2-1, with unresolved D. The germline V gene has CDR1 SGHNT and CDR2 YYREEE (reference sequence). The germline V and J ends were trimmed by 0 bases and 0 bases, with 4 bases remaining between them. There are 14 residues in the CDR3. The CDR3 nucleotides are TGTGCCAGCAGCTTGGGGGGCTCCTACAATGAGCAGTTCTTC. Residues: CASSLGGSYNEQFF.

The rearrangement joins TRBV28 to TRBJ2-7; weak D call: TRBD1 (6 bases). Germline-derived CDR1 and CDR2 are MDHEN and SYDVKM. V lost 5 bases to trimming and J lost 2 bases, with 13 bases between them. This CDR3 contains 14 residues. In DNA, the CDR3 is TGTGCCAGCAGTGGGCACAGGGTCCCCTACGAGCAGTACTTC. Encoded protein: CASSGHRVPYEQYF.

The rearrangement uses TRBV5-6 and TRBJ1-2; D might be TRBD1 (5 bases). V was shortened by 0 bases and J by 2 bases, with 5 bases between the two germline ends. CDR1 is SGHDT and CDR2 is YYEEEE in the germline V gene. The CDR3 extends over 13 amino acids. The CDR3 coding sequence is TGTGCCAGCAGCTTGGGACAGAACTATGGCTACACCTTC. Translating it yields CASSLGQNYGYTF.

This sequence joins TRBV7-2 and TRBJ2-6; 8 bases line up with TRBD1. Germline CDR1 reads SGHTA; CDR2 reads FQGNSA. The CDR3 is 17 residues long. After removal of 6 bases from V and 0 bases from J, the junction contained 7 bases not matched to a gene. The chain's CDR3 is CASSGQGTPSGANVLTF. The CDR3 DNA reads TGTGCCAGCAGTGGACAGGGAACACCCTCTGGGGCCAACGTCCTGACTTTC.

This clone was observed a handful of times. V and J are TRBV6-1 and TRBJ2-7; D possibly corresponds to TRBD1 (5 bases). This CDR3 spans 16 amino acids. The germline V gene encodes CDR1 MNHNS and CDR2 SASEGT. The ends were cut back, 1 base at V and 6 bases at J, with 19 bases in the middle. Here the CDR3 DNA reads TGTGCCAGCAGTGAAGGGGGCCTGCGTTTAGCACCCGAGCAGTACTTC. Protein: CASSEGGLRLAPEQYF.

V and J are TRBV5-1 and TRBJ1-1; no definite D call. Germline CDR1 is SGHRS and CDR2 is YFSETQ. This CDR3 spans 14 amino acids. Trimming took off 4 bases at V and 3 bases at J, with 13 bases between the two ends. CDR3 in amino acids: CASSVMGSDTEAFF. DNA for the CDR3: TGCGCCAGCAGCGTCATGGGTTCCGACACTGAAGCTTTCTTT.

This sequence joins TRBV11-3 and TRBJ2-7; the D is unclear. This CDR3 contains 14 residues. Looked up from germline, CDR1 is SGHNT and CDR2 is YENEEA. Trimming left V 1 base short and J 2 bases short, with 9 bases between. The CDR3 region is CASSLVFVPYEQYF. CDR3 nucleotides: TGTGCCAGCAGCTTAGTCTTCGTTCCCTACGAGCAGTACTTC.

The V call is TRBV9, the J call TRBJ1-2; perhaps TRBD1 as D (5 bases). Germline V gene sequence: CDR1 SGDLS, CDR2 YYNGEE. V was trimmed by 5 bases and J by 7 bases, leaving 18 bases between them. The CDR3 has 14 amino acids. This CDR3 is CASSSPSRRGGYTF. The CDR3 nucleotides are TGTGCCAGCAGTAGCCCTAGCAGGAGGGGTGGCTACACCTTC.

The V call is TRBV4-1, the J call TRBJ1-5, with D unresolved. CDR3 length: 14 amino acids. CDR1 and CDR2 from the germline V gene are MGHRA and YSYEKL. Trimming took 4 bases from V and 7 from J, leaving 14 bases between them. CDR3 bases: TGCGCCAGCAGCCGTTTCCAGTGGGAGCAGCCCCAGCATTTT. Its translation: CASSRFQWEQPQHF.

The CDR3 nucleotides read TGCGCCAGCAGCTTCGGAGGACAGGGAGCTAATGAAAAACTGTTTTTT. It encodes CASSFGGQGANEKLFF. The V call is TRBV5-1, the J call TRBJ1-4, with 8 positions matching TRBD1. The germline gives CDR1 SGHRS, CDR2 YFSETQ. The CDR3 has 16 residues. V lost 2 bases to trimming and J lost 3 bases; unmatched junction nucleotides: 6.

The CDR3, as DNA: TGCAGCGTTCCCAGGGGGCCGGACTCCTACGAGCAGTACTTC. This sequence encodes CSVPRGPDSYEQYF. The rearrangement uses TRBV29-1 and TRBJ2-7; the match to TRBD1 covers 8 bases. Germline V gene lookup returns CDR1 SQVTM and CDR2 ANQGSEA. The V gene end was trimmed by 5 bases and the J gene end by 0 bases; junction bases not matched to a gene: 6. There are 14 residues in the CDR3.

The rearrangement uses TRBV7-2 and TRBJ1-1; D ambiguous. Germline V CDR1 and CDR2: SGHTA, FQGNSA. With 4 bases removed from V and 1 base from J, the gap between germline ends came to 7 bases. The CDR3 length is 13 residues. CDR3 bases: TGTGCCAGCAGCTCTACTACGAACACTGAAGCTTTCTTT. Residues: CASSSTTNTEAFF.